This T cell receptor beta chain originates from a study of tumor-infiltrating lymphocytes in localized non-small cell lung cancer. Whole-study findings and limits: TCRbeta sequencing showed higher T cell infiltration in tumors than uninvolved lung.

This table comes from immunoSEQ multiplex PCR, and its TCRdb copy is limited to in-frame clones, with some not included. Of roughly 9,900 clones in the sample, 60% to 75% are singletons; the top ten hold 20% to 25%. Notes on this clone: As yet, its antigen is unknown.

The CDR3 has 14 residues. V was trimmed by 2 bases and J by 3 bases, leaving 10 bases between them. The germline V gene encodes CDR1 MRHNA and CDR2 SNTAGT. Sequenced sample: lung tumor tissue. V usage is TRBV6-4 and J usage is TRBJ1-1, with D hard to call. The sequence was collected from a human donor with non-small cell lung cancer. The CDR3 protein is CASSDPKTHTEAFF. CDR3 DNA sequence: TGTGCCAGCAGTGACCCCAAGACCCACACTGAAGCTTTCTTT.